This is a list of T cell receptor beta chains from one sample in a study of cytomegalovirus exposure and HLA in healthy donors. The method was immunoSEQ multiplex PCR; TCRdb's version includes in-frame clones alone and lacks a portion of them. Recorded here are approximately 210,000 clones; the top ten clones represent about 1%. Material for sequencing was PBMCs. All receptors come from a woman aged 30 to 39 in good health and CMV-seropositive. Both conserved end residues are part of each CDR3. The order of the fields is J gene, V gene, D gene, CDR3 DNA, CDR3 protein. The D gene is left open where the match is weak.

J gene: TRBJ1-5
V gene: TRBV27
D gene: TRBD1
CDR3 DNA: TGTGCCAGCAGTCGGAACAGGGGAATGGGTTCTGCCAATCAGCCCCAGCATTTT
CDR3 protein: CASSRNRGMGSANQPQHF

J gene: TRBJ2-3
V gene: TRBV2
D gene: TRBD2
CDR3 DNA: TGTGCCAGCTCGCGGGGGGGCCGCCCAGATACGCAGTATTTT
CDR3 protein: CASSRGGRPDTQYF

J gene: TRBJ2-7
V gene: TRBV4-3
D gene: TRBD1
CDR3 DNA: TGCGCCAGCAGCCGTCAGACAGGGCCCCCATCCACCTACGAGCAGTACTTC
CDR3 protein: CASSRQTGPPSTYEQYF

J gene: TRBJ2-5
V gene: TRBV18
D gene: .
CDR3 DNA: TGTGCCAGCTCACCCACCAGGGTTGGAGAGACCCAGTACTTC
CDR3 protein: CASSPTRVGETQYF

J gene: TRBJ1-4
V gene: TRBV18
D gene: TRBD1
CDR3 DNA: TGTGCCAGCTCACCTCTCACCGGGACAGGGAGCTTTGGTGTAGGCGAAAAACTGTTTTTT
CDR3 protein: CASSPLTGTGSFGVGEKLFF

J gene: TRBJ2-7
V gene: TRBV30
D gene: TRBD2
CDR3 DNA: TGTGCCTGGACTTACGGCGGGAGCAGCTACGAGCAGTACTTC
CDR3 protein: CAWTYGGSSYEQYF

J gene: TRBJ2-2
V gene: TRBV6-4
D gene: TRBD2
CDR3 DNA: TGTGCCAGCACCCGACTAGCGGGGGAAGGCGGCGGGGAGCTGTTTTTT
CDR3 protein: CASTRLAGEGGGELFF

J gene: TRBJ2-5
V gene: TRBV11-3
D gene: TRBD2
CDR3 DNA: TGTGCCAGCAGCTTTGGGGAGGGCCTTACGGAGACCCAGTACTTC
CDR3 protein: CASSFGEGLTETQYF

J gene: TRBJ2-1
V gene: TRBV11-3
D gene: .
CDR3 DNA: TGTGCCAGCAGCTCCGGACAGTACAATGAGCAGTTCTTC
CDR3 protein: CASSSGQYNEQFF

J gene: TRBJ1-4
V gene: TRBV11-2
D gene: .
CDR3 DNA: TGTGCCAGCAGCCCTTCCATCGGGAAACTGTTTTTT
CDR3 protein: CASSPSIGKLFF

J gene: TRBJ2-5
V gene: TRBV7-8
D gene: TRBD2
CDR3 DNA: TGTGCCAGCAGCTTAGCCTATCACCTAGCGGGAGGAAAGCAGTACTTC
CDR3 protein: CASSLAYHLAGGKQYF

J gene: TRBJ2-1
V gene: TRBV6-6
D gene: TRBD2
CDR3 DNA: TGTGCCAGCAGCCGCGGGGGGGGATACAATGAGCAGTTCTTC
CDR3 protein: CASSRGGGYNEQFF

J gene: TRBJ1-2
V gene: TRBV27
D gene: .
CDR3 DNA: TGTGCCAGCAGTTTACATGGTCCGCAGGGTGGGAACTATGGCTACACCTTC
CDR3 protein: CASSLHGPQGGNYGYTF

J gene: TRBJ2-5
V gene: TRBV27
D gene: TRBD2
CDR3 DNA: TGTGCCAGCAGTTTCGGTACTAGCGTGCGTAGAGAGACCCAGTACTTC
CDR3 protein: CASSFGTSVRRETQYF

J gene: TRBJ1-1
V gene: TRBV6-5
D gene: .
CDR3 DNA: TGTGCCAGCAGACGGGGGTTGACTGAAGCTTTCTTT
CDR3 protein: CASRRGLTEAFF

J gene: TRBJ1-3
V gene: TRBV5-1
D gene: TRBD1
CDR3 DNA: TGCGCCAGATCCTCCGAAGATACGGGACAGAGGTTCTTCTCTGGAAACACCATATATTTT
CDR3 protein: CARSSEDTGQRFFSGNTIYF

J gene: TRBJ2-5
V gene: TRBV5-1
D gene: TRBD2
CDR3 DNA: TGCGCCAGCAGCTTGCGGGGGGAAGGAACCCAGTACTTC
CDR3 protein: CASSLRGEGTQYF

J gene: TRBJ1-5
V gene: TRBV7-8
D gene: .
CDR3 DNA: TGTGCCAGCAGCTTAGGAATGAGTCTTTATCAGCCCCAGCATTTT
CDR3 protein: CASSLGMSLYQPQHF

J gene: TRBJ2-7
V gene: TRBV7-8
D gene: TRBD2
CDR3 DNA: TGTGCCAGCAGCCCTAGCGGGAGTTACGAGCAGTACTTC
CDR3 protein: CASSPSGSYEQYF

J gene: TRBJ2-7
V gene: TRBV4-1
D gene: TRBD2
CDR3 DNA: TGCGCCAGCAGCCGACCGGGGGCGGGGGGCGAGCAGTACTTC
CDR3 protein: CASSRPGAGGEQYF

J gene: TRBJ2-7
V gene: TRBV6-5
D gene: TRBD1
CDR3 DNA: TGTGCCAGCAGCGACAGGGCACCTCTCTACGAGCAGTACTTC
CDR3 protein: CASSDRAPLYEQYF

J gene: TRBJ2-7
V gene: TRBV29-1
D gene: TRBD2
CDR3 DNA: TGCAGCGTTGAACGGGAGGGGTACGAGCAGTACTTC
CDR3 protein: CSVEREGYEQYF

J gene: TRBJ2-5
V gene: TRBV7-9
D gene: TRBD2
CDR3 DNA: TGTGCCAGCAGACTCCGACTAGCGGGGGGTTCAGAGACCCAGTACTTC
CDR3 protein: CASRLRLAGGSETQYF

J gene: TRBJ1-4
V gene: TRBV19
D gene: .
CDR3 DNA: TGTGCCAGTAGTGCACCGCGGGGGGCAGATGAAAAACTGTTTTTT
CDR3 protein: CASSAPRGADEKLFF

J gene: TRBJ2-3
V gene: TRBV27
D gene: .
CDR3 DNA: TGTGCCAGCAAGTTAGCGGCTAGCACAGATACGCAGTATTTT
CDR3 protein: CASKLAASTDTQYF

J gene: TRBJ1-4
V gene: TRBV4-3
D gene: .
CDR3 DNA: TGCGCCAGCACCACGGAATTGCAGAGGGATGAAAAACTGTTTTTT
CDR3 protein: CASTTELQRDEKLFF

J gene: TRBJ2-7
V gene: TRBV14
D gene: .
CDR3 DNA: TGTGCCAGCAGCCAGGGACACCTCTTCTACGAGCAGTACTTC
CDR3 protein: CASSQGHLFYEQYF

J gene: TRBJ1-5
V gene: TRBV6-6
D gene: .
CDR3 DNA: TGTGCCAGCAGTCCCCCCCCCGGGGATCAGCCCCAGCATTTT
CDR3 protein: CASSPPPGDQPQHF

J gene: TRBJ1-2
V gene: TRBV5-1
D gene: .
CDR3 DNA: TGCGCCAGCAGCTTGGAAGAGCTAGCCTATGGCTACACCTTC
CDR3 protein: CASSLEELAYGYTF

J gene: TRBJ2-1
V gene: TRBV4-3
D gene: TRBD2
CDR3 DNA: TGCGCCAGCAGCCCCCAAGGGGTTGGACTAGCGGGAGCCTACGGCTCCTACAATGAGCAGTTCTTC
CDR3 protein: CASSPQGVGLAGAYGSYNEQFF

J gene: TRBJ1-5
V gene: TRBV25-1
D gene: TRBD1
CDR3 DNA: TGTGCCAGCAGTGAATATGGAGAGGGGACAGTTCATCAGCCCCAGCATTTT
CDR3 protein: CASSEYGEGTVHQPQHF

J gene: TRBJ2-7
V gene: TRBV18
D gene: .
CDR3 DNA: TGTGCCAGCTCACCATCCTCTAGCTACGAGCAGTACTTC
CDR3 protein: CASSPSSSYEQYF

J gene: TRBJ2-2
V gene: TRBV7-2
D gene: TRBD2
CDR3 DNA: TGTGCCAGCAGCTTAGTAGGGACTAGCGGGAGGGCCGGGGAGCTGTTTTTT
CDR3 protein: CASSLVGTSGRAGELFF

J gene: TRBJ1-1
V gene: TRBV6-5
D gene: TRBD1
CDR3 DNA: TGTGCCAGCAGTTACCGGACAGGGAACACTGAAGCTTTCTTT
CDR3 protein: CASSYRTGNTEAFF

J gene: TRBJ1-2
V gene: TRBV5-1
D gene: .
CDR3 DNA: TGCGCCAGCAGCTCCTCGGGCTATGGCTACACCTTC
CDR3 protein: CASSSSGYGYTF

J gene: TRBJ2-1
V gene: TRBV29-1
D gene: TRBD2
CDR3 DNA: TGCAGCGTTTCATTCCGGACTAGCGGGAGGGCCGTAAGAAATGAGCAGTTCTTC
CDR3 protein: CSVSFRTSGRAVRNEQFF

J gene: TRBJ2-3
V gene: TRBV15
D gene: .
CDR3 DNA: TGTGCCACTACTGAGGGCCGAACAGATACGCAGTATTTT
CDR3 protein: CATTEGRTDTQYF

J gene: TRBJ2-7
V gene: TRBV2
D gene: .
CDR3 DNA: TGTGCCAGCAGGGGAAACAGGGCCGAGCAGTACTTC
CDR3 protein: CASRGNRAEQYF

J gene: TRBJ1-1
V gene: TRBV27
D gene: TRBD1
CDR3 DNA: TGTGCCAGCAGTCCGCGGACAGGGTGGAGGCGCACTGAAGCTTTCTTT
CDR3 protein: CASSPRTGWRRTEAFF

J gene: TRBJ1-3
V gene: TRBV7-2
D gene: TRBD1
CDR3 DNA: TGTGCCAGCAGCCCAAATATCGACAGGGCCTCTGGAAACACCATATATTTT
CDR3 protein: CASSPNIDRASGNTIYF

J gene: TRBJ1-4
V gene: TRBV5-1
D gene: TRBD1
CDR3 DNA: TGCGCCAGCAGCCCACAGGGGGCTGTTGAAAAACTGTTTTTT
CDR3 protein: CASSPQGAVEKLFF

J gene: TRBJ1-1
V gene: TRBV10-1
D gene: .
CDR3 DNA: TGCGCCAGCAGTGAAAATCCATGGGCGAACACTGAAGCTTTCTTT
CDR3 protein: CASSENPWANTEAFF

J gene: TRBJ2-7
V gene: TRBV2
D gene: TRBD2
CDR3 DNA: TGTGCCAGCAGTGGCGAGGCGAGCGGGAGAGTTTCCTACGAGCAGTACTTC
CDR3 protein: CASSGEASGRVSYEQYF

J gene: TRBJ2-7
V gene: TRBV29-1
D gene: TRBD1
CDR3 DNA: TGCAGCACCAGACAGGGGGCCGCGTACGAGCAGTACTTC
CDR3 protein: CSTRQGAAYEQYF

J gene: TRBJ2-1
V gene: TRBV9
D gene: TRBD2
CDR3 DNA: TGTGCCAGCAGCGTAGAACTAGCGGGAGTGGGTGAGCAGTTCTTC
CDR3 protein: CASSVELAGVGEQFF